The T cell receptor (beta chain) under discussion was sequenced for a study of regulatory T cells in long-lasting Graves disease. The CDR3 length is 15 residues. Trimming stripped 1 base from V and 0 bases from J, with 10 bases between. CDR1 is DFQATT and CDR2 is SNEGSKA in the germline V gene (reference sequence). Documented time point: newly diagnosed GD, antithyroid drugs for less than 3 months. The TCR library was prepared using RNA isolated from PBMCs. Researchers made TCR beta libraries by using iRepertoire HTBI primers and running Arm-PCR on CDR3 regions. TCRdb re-derived calls from the multiplex PCR reads in MiXCR, one entry per CDR3 protein. This table has roughly 410,000 distinct CDR3 sequences, 15% appearing once. The same data also contributed to another study, on T cells in Graves' hyperthyroidism and ophthalmopathy.

V gene TRBV20-1 combines with J gene TRBJ2-1; the D call may be TRBD1 or TRBD2 (5 bases each). This specimen was peripheral blood mononuclear cells (PBMCs), taken at new diagnosis, from a patient treated with antithyroid drugs. The clonotype was recovered from a woman aged 35 to 49 with Graves disease. The CDR3 spells CSARGRDGSYNEQFF. The CDR3 region has the DNA TGCAGTGCTAGAGGTCGGGACGGCTCCTACAATGAGCAGTTCTTC.